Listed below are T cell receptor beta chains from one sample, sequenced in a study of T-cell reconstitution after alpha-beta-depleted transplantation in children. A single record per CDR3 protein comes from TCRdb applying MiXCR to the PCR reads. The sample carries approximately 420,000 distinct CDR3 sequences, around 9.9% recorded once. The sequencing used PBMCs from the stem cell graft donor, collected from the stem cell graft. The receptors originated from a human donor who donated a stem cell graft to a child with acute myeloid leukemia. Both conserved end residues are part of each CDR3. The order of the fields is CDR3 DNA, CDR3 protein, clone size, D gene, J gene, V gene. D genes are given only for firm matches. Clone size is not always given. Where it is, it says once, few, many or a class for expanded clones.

CDR3 DNA: TGCGCCAGCAGCTTTAGCGGGACGGCAAGTCAAGAGACCCAGTACTTC; CDR3 protein: CASSFSGTASQETQYF; clone size: .; D gene: TRBD2; J gene: TRBJ2-5; V gene: TRBV5-1
CDR3 DNA: TGTGCCAGCAGTGAAGCCCCGACTAGCGACAATGAGCAGTTCTTC; CDR3 protein: CASSEAPTSDNEQFF; clone size: few; D gene: TRBD2; J gene: TRBJ2-1; V gene: TRBV6-1
CDR3 DNA: TGCGCCAGCAGCTTGATCCCAGGGGTGAACACTGAAGCTTTCTTT; CDR3 protein: CASSLIPGVNTEAFF; clone size: .; D gene: .; J gene: TRBJ1-1; V gene: TRBV5-1
CDR3 DNA: TGCGCCAGCAGCCAAGGCCTTGCAGGCTACGAGCTGTACTTC; CDR3 protein: CASSQGLAGYELYF; clone size: .; D gene: .; J gene: TRBJ2-7; V gene: TRBV4-3
CDR3 DNA: TGTGCCAGCAGCTTGCCGGGACAGGACCCTCTGTATGGCTACACCTTC; CDR3 protein: CASSLPGQDPLYGYTF; clone size: many; D gene: TRBD1; J gene: TRBJ1-2; V gene: TRBV5-8
CDR3 DNA: TGCAGTGCTAGGGCAGGGGTGGCGGGAGAGACCCAGTACTTC; CDR3 protein: CSARAGVAGETQYF; clone size: few; D gene: .; J gene: TRBJ2-5; V gene: TRBV20-1
CDR3 DNA: TGTGCCAGCAGTTACTCGACGGGGGAGGATCAGCCCCAGCATTTT; CDR3 protein: CASSYSTGEDQPQHF; clone size: few; D gene: .; J gene: TRBJ1-5; V gene: TRBV6-2/TRBV6-3
CDR3 DNA: TGTGCCAGCAGCCCGACAAGTCTCAGGGAGGCCGGGGAGCTGTTTTTT; CDR3 protein: CASSPTSLREAGELFF; clone size: .; D gene: .; J gene: TRBJ2-2; V gene: TRBV4-2
CDR3 DNA: TGTGCCAGCAGTTACACGACTAGCGGGGGCTTGAGCTCCTACAATGAGCAGTTCTTC; CDR3 protein: CASSYTTSGGLSSYNEQFF; clone size: few; D gene: TRBD2; J gene: TRBJ2-1; V gene: TRBV6-5
CDR3 DNA: TGTGCCGCCAGCGGGAGGGGGTGGGATGAGCAGTTCTTC; CDR3 protein: CAASGRGWDEQFF; clone size: .; D gene: TRBD2; J gene: TRBJ2-1; V gene: TRBV12-3/TRBV12-4
CDR3 DNA: TGTGCCAGCAGTTTCCAGGGGCAATCTCAGCCCCAGCATTTT; CDR3 protein: CASSFQGQSQPQHF; clone size: few; D gene: .; J gene: TRBJ1-5; V gene: TRBV12-3/TRBV12-4
CDR3 DNA: TGTGCCAGCATCCTCCTAGCGGGGGGGCTGGGTGAGCAGTTCTTC; CDR3 protein: CASILLAGGLGEQFF; clone size: many; D gene: TRBD2; J gene: TRBJ2-1; V gene: TRBV11-2
CDR3 DNA: TGTGCCAGCAGTTTTGGGAGGGTGTACACTGAAGCTTTCTTT; CDR3 protein: CASSFGRVYTEAFF; clone size: .; D gene: .; J gene: TRBJ1-1; V gene: TRBV12-3/TRBV12-4
CDR3 DNA: TGTGCCAGCAGACAGGGGGCCTATGGCTACACCTTC; CDR3 protein: CASRQGAYGYTF; clone size: many; D gene: TRBD1; J gene: TRBJ1-2; V gene: TRBV3-1
CDR3 DNA: TGTGCCAGCAGCCCCCGACTAGCGGGAGTACCTTACAATGAGCAGTTCTTC; CDR3 protein: CASSPRLAGVPYNEQFF; clone size: .; D gene: TRBD2; J gene: TRBJ2-1; V gene: TRBV14
CDR3 DNA: TGCAGTGCTAGAGACCGAGCGAACAATGAGCAGTTCTTC; CDR3 protein: CSARDRANNEQFF; clone size: .; D gene: .; J gene: TRBJ2-1; V gene: TRBV20-1
CDR3 DNA: TGTGCCAGCAGTTCGACAGGGTCTGGGGGGACCCAGTACTTC; CDR3 protein: CASSSTGSGGTQYF; clone size: many; D gene: TRBD1; J gene: TRBJ2-5; V gene: TRBV6-2/TRBV6-3
CDR3 DNA: TGTGCCAGCAGTTTAGGACAGCGCCATTCACCCCTCCACTTT; CDR3 protein: CASSLGQRHSPLHF; clone size: few; D gene: .; J gene: TRBJ1-6; V gene: TRBV27
CDR3 DNA: TGTGCCAGCAGGTCAAACACTGAAGCTTTCTTT; CDR3 protein: CASRSNTEAFF; clone size: many; D gene: .; J gene: TRBJ1-1; V gene: TRBV7-9
CDR3 DNA: TGTGCCAGCAGCCTAGGGATGGGGTACTATGGCTACACCTTC; CDR3 protein: CASSLGMGYYGYTF; clone size: many; D gene: .; J gene: TRBJ1-2; V gene: TRBV12-3/TRBV12-4
CDR3 DNA: TGTGCCAGCAGCTTAGTAGGACTAGCGGGGCACAATGAGCAGTTCTTC; CDR3 protein: CASSLVGLAGHNEQFF; clone size: .; D gene: TRBD2; J gene: TRBJ2-1; V gene: TRBV7-2
CDR3 DNA: TGTGCCAGCAGTTTGGGGCCTGCGGCGGGGGCGCTCGACGGGGAGCTGTTTTTT; CDR3 protein: CASSLGPAAGALDGELFF; clone size: .; D gene: .; J gene: TRBJ2-2; V gene: TRBV2
CDR3 DNA: TGTGCCAGCAGCGCGGACAGGACCGAAGAGACCCAGTACTTC; CDR3 protein: CASSADRTEETQYF; clone size: many; D gene: TRBD1; J gene: TRBJ2-5; V gene: TRBV9
CDR3 DNA: TGTGCCAGCAGTCCGGGCTCGTTTGATACGCAGTATTTT; CDR3 protein: CASSPGSFDTQYF; clone size: .; D gene: .; J gene: TRBJ2-3; V gene: TRBV6-1
CDR3 DNA: TGTGCCAGCAGTTACGGCACCGGGACTAGCAATGAGCAGTTCTTC; CDR3 protein: CASSYGTGTSNEQFF; clone size: .; D gene: TRBD2; J gene: TRBJ2-1; V gene: TRBV6-5
CDR3 DNA: TGTGCCAGCAGCTCCTGGACAGGCGATGGCTACACCTTC; CDR3 protein: CASSSWTGDGYTF; clone size: once; D gene: TRBD1; J gene: TRBJ1-2; V gene: TRBV7-9
CDR3 DNA: TGCGCCAGCAGCGTAGCGGGGAGGGCAGATACGCAGTATTTT; CDR3 protein: CASSVAGRADTQYF; clone size: few; D gene: TRBD2; J gene: TRBJ2-3; V gene: TRBV10-2
CDR3 DNA: TGCGCCAGCAGCTCCCTCGGGACAGGCTCTGGGGCCAACGTCCTGACTTTC; CDR3 protein: CASSSLGTGSGANVLTF; clone size: many; D gene: TRBD1; J gene: TRBJ2-6; V gene: TRBV5-1
CDR3 DNA: TGTGCCACCAGCAAATCGGGACAGGGAGAAGAGACCCAGTACTTC; CDR3 protein: CATSKSGQGEETQYF; clone size: .; D gene: TRBD1; J gene: TRBJ2-5; V gene: TRBV15
CDR3 DNA: TGTGCCAGCGAGAGAACAAATCCTAGCGGGAGGGACCTCCAAGAGACCCAGTACTTC; CDR3 protein: CASERTNPSGRDLQETQYF; clone size: few; D gene: TRBD2; J gene: TRBJ2-5; V gene: TRBV27
CDR3 DNA: TGCGCCAGCAGCCAGGTCCCGGGACAGGGGCCGAACACTGAAGCTTTCTTT; CDR3 protein: CASSQVPGQGPNTEAFF; clone size: .; D gene: TRBD1; J gene: TRBJ1-1; V gene: TRBV5-1
CDR3 DNA: TGTGCCAGCAGCTTAAACCCTGGACTAGCGGGGGGTAACTACAATGAGCAGTTCTTC; CDR3 protein: CASSLNPGLAGGNYNEQFF; clone size: .; D gene: TRBD2; J gene: TRBJ2-1; V gene: TRBV11-2
CDR3 DNA: TGTGCCAGCTGCCGCGGACTAGCGGGGGCCAGCACAGATACGCAGTATTTT; CDR3 protein: CASCRGLAGASTDTQYF; clone size: few; D gene: TRBD2; J gene: TRBJ2-3; V gene: TRBV3-1
CDR3 DNA: TGTGCCAGCAGTTTCGGCACCGGGGAGCTGTTTTTT; CDR3 protein: CASSFGTGELFF; clone size: many; D gene: .; J gene: TRBJ2-2; V gene: TRBV12-3/TRBV12-4
CDR3 DNA: TGCAGTGCTAGACCAGGACCGAATAATTCACCCCTCCACTTT; CDR3 protein: CSARPGPNNSPLHF; clone size: .; D gene: .; J gene: TRBJ1-6; V gene: TRBV20-1
CDR3 DNA: TGTGCCAGCAGCTTGGGACACCTCAGCTCTGGGGCCAACGTCCTGACTTTC; CDR3 protein: CASSLGHLSSGANVLTF; clone size: few; D gene: .; J gene: TRBJ2-6; V gene: TRBV11-2
CDR3 DNA: TGCAGCGTTTTGACCACCCACGAGCAGTACTTC; CDR3 protein: CSVLTTHEQYF; clone size: few; D gene: .; J gene: TRBJ2-7; V gene: TRBV29-1
CDR3 DNA: TGTGCCAGCGCCCCCTCCTACAATGAGCAGTTCTTC; CDR3 protein: CASAPSYNEQFF; clone size: once; D gene: .; J gene: TRBJ2-1; V gene: TRBV7-6
CDR3 DNA: TGTGCCAGCAGTTCCACGGGACGCGGGCGCACAGATACGCAGTATTTT; CDR3 protein: CASSSTGRGRTDTQYF; clone size: .; D gene: .; J gene: TRBJ2-3; V gene: TRBV6-5
CDR3 DNA: TGCAGTGCGCCACCGGGGCCACAAGAGACCCAGTACTTC; CDR3 protein: CSAPPGPQETQYF; clone size: many; D gene: .; J gene: TRBJ2-5; V gene: TRBV20-1
CDR3 DNA: TGCAGCGCCCCGACCGGTGGTGGTGAGCAGTTCTTC; CDR3 protein: CSAPTGGGEQFF; clone size: many; D gene: .; J gene: TRBJ2-1; V gene: TRBV29-1
CDR3 DNA: TGCAGTGCTAGAGAGGGCAGGGCCTACAATGAGCAGTTCTTC; CDR3 protein: CSAREGRAYNEQFF; clone size: few; D gene: .; J gene: TRBJ2-1; V gene: TRBV20-1
CDR3 DNA: TGTGCCAGCAGCCAAGAATCCCCCTCCCCGGGACCCGATAACTATGGCTACACCTTC; CDR3 protein: CASSQESPSPGPDNYGYTF; clone size: .; D gene: .; J gene: TRBJ1-2; V gene: TRBV4-2
CDR3 DNA: TGCAGTGCTAGTACGGGCCAGGGACCAGATACGCAGTATTTT; CDR3 protein: CSASTGQGPDTQYF; clone size: few; D gene: .; J gene: TRBJ2-3; V gene: TRBV20-1
CDR3 DNA: TGCAGTGCTTGGCGCCTAGCGGAATACAATGAGCAGTTCTTC; CDR3 protein: CSAWRLAEYNEQFF; clone size: many; D gene: TRBD2; J gene: TRBJ2-1; V gene: TRBV20-1
CDR3 DNA: TGTGCCAGCAGTTACGGCGCGGGAGGGCCCGCAATGGAGCAGTTCTTC; CDR3 protein: CASSYGAGGPAMEQFF; clone size: .; D gene: TRBD2; J gene: TRBJ2-1; V gene: TRBV6-5